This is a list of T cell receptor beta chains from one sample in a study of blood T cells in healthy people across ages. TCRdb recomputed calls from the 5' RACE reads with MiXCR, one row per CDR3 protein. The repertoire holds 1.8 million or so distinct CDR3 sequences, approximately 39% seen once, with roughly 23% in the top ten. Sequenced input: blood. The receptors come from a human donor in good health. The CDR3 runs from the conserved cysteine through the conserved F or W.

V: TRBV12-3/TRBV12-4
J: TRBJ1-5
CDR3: CASRARQHQPQHF

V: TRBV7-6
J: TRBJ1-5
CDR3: CASSLSGAGRPQHF

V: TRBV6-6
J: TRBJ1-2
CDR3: CASSYSSGGNYGYTF

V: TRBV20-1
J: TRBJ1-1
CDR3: CSARMGPQAFF

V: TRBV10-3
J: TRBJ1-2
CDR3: CAISESWTVRGYGYTF

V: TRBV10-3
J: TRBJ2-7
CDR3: CAISESTAVLYEQYF

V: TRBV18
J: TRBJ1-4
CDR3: CASSPQLGKLFF

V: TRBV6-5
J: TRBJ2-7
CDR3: CASSRKAGHNYEQYF

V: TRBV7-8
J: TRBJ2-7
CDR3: CASSQTRGRDFRYSWEQYF

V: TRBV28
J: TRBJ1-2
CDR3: CASSFQGPRLRGYTF

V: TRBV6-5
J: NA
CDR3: CASGPGSLYEQYF

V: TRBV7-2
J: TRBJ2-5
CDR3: CASSLEPGGEETQYF

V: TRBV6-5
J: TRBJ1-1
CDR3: CASRDHNMNTEAFF

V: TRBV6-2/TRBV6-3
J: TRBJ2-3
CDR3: CASSYDFLGQPTDTQYF

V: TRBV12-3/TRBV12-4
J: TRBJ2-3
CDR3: CASARLGGGTDTQYF

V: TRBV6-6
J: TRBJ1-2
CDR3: CTSSYGGMLLNGYTF

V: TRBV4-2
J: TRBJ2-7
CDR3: CASSEGGGPLYEQYF

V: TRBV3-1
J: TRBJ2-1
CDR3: CASSQMRLLHNEQFF

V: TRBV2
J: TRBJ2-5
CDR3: CASSEERGGPPTQYF

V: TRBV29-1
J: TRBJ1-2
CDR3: CSVEDRRQGINGYTF

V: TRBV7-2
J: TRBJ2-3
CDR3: CASAPLGDTQYF

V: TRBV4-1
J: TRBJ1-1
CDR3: CASSQFSGTPHEAFF

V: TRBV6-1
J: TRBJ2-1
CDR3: CASSEGVYEQFF

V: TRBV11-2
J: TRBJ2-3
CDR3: CASSVGISGGPAIWDTQYF

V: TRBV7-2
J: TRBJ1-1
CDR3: CASSLALRGRNTEAFF

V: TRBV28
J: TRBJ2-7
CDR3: CASMAHLGVYEQYF

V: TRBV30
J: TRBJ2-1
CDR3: CAWSGGSNEQFF

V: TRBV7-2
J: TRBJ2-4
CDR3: CASSLRPPGYIQYF

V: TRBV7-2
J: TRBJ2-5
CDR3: CASSLGGGTGVYQETQYF

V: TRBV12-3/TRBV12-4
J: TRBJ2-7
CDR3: CASGEGAFEQYF

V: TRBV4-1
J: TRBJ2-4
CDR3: CASSHRELAGAPKAKNIQYF

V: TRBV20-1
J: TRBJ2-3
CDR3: CSAGGLAALYTDTQYF

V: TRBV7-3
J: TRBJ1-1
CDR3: CASSTTGELNTEAFF

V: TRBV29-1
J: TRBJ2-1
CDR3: CSTGQHNEQFF

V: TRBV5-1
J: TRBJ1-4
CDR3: CASSVVGTEEKLFF

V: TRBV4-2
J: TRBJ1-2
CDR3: CASSQVRLQGLNYGYTF

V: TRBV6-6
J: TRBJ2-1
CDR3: CASSSTGVGEQFF

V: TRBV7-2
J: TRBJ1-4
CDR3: CASSLGNRGATNEKLFF

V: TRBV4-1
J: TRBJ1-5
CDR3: CASSQTGTQPQHF

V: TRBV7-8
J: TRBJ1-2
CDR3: CASSLRRQIGGYTF

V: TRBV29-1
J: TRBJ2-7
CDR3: CSVRGTGRLGEQYF

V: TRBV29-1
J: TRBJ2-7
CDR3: CSVEGEGGRSSYEQYF

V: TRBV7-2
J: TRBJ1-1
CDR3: CASSSAAGRAEAFF

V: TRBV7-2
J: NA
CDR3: CASRITRGTGGEPVYEQYF

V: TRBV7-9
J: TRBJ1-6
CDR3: CASSPSLGQGNSPLHF

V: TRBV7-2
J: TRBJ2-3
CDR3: CASSGGGGADTQYF

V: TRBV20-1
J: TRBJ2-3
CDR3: CGTRSRGDTQYF

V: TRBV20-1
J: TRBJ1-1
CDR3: CSAGGSRGITEAFF

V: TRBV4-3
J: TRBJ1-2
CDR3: CASSQRDRGRGGYTF

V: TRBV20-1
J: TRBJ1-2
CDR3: CSAPFFGRAEDGYTF